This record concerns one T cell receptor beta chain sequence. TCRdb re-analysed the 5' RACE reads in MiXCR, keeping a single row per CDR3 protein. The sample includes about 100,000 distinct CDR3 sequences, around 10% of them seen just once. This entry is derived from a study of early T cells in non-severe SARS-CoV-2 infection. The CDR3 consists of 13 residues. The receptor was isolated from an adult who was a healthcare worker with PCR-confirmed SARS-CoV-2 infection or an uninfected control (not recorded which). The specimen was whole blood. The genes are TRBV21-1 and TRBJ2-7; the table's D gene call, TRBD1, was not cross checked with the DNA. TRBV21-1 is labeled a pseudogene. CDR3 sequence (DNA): TGTGCCAGCAGCGACAGGCCCTCCTACGAGCAGTACTTC. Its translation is CASSDRPSYEQYF.